This T cell receptor (beta chain) was retrieved from a study of cytomegalovirus exposure and HLA in healthy donors. Turning to the study itself: Inside one of the first data releases sat 85 million or so unique TCRs taken from HLA-typed donors. Study-wide results and caveats: Clonal expansion was found to be greater in HLA-associated TCR beta chains than in equally common others in a later analysis.

The CDR3 sequence is 12 residues long. Germline V gene data show CDR1 as LNHNV and CDR2 as YYDKDF (reference sequence). In regard to this clone: The antigen is not known. One end of the junction varies from germline; a read error may be responsible.

Primers: 60 Vbeta forward and 13 Jbeta reverse. Original analysis: Approximately 72 million unique TCR beta chains, roughly 11 million of them shared, were counted by a later analysis. Using immunoSEQ multiplex PCR, the repertoire was profiled, and TCRdb retains in-frame clones only, with some absent. V and J calls and clone size follow that table, whereas D and trimming were derived from the DNA. The data hold around 120,000 clones, with roughly 63% observed a single time. The clonotype was recovered from a man aged 25 to 45 in good health and CMV-seropositive. Sequenced input: PBMCs. The chain uses TRBV15 and TRBJ2-5; no clear D. The CDR3 sequence: CATCREAKTQYF. CDR3 bases: TGTGCCACCTGCAGAGAGGCAAAGACCCAGTACTTC.